This TCR beta chain was captured by sequencing in a study of type 1 and type 2 diabetes patients. Overall study: The cohort mixed type 1 diabetes, type 2 diabetes and nondiabetic donors.

CDR1 MGHRA and CDR2 YSYEKL come from the germline V gene. V gave up 4 bases and J gave up 7 bases, with 17 bases separating them. This CDR3 comprises 15 residues. Genomic DNA was the PCR template. The TCR beta CDR3 region was amplified using 30 forward and 13 reverse primers. TCRdb itself ran the multiplex PCR reads through MiXCR, one entry per CDR3 protein. The sample yields approximately 260,000 distinct CDR3 sequences, 40% to 50% seen once. The chain couples TRBV4-1 to TRBJ1-5; D might be TRBD1 (5 bases). Sample: peripheral blood mononuclear cells (PBMCs). The TCR originated in a man younger than 35 with type 2 diabetes. The CDR3 DNA reads as TGCGCCAGCAGCCCGAATGTGGGGGAAGGACAGCCCCAGCATTTT. Protein sequence: CASSPNVGEGQPQHF.